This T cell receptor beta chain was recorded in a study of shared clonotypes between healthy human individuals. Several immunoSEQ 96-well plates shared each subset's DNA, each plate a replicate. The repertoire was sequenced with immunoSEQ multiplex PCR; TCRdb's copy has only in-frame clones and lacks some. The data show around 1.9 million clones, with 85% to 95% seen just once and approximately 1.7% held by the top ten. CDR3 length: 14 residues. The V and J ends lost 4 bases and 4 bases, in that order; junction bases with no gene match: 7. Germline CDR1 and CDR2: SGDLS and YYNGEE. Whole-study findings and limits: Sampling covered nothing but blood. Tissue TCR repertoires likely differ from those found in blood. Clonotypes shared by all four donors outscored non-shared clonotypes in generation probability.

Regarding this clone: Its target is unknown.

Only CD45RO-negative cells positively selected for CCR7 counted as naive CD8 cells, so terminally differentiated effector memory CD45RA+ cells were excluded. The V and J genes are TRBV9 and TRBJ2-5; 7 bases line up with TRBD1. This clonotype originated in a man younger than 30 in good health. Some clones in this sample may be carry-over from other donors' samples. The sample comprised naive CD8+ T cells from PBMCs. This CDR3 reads CASSPRQGGETQYF. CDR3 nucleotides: TGTGCCAGCAGCCCGAGACAGGGCGGAGAGACCCAGTACTTC.